This T cell receptor beta chain is drawn from a study of cytomegalovirus exposure and HLA in healthy donors. Use of 60 Vbeta and 13 Jbeta primers characterized the PCR. TCRdb keeps only in-frame clones here, not all; method: immunoSEQ multiplex PCR. The sample lists some 170,000 clones, about three quarters occurring once. Donors were ostensibly healthy at sampling, although undocumented immune exposures were probable. This clone came up a few times. Its antigen is as yet unknown. From germline, CDR1 is SGHRS and CDR2 YFSETQ. Trimming left V 4 bases short and J 6 bases short, with 17 bases between. CDR3 length: 14 amino acids. Overall study results and limits: While the bulk of TCR sequences proved rare, some public TCRs turned up in many donors. Analysis performed later found 16,951 TCR beta sequences associated with HLA alleles at 0.05 false discovery rate.

The material sequenced was PBMCs. This chain connects TRBV5-1 to TRBJ2-7, with a tentative D call TRBD2 (6 bases). The sequence derives from a woman aged 55-69 years in good health and CMV-seropositive. The CDR3: CASSDRDWGSEQYF. CDR3 nucleotide sequence: TGCGCCAGCAGCGACCGGGACTGGGGGTCCGAGCAGTACTTC.